These 29 T cell receptor beta chains share one sample of origin, sequenced in a study of blood T cell repertoires in COVID-19. Some clones are missing from TCRdb's copy, which holds only in-frame ones; the method was immunoSEQ multiplex PCR. The table shows around 300,000 clones, with around nine tenths occurring only once. The sequenced sample was peripheral blood. These receptors came from a woman aged 45-60 years with active or convalescent COVID-19.

This clone was seen only a few times. The CDR3 loop is CASSYSRTSGSYEQYF. CDR3 DNA sequence: TGTGCCAGCAGTTACTCGCGGACTAGCGGGAGCTACGAGCAGTACTTC. V gene TRBV6-6 combines with J gene TRBJ2-7; 13 bases fit TRBD2. The V and J ends lost 0 bases and 3 bases, in that order; junction bases with no gene match: 2. The CDR3 contains 16 residues. CDR1 is MNHNY and CDR2 is SVGAGI in the germline V gene (reference sequence).

V usage is TRBV19 and J usage is TRBJ1-6; the match to TRBD1 covers 7 bases. V shed 5 bases and J 7 bases; nucleotides not matched to a gene: 5. Germline loops: CDR1 LNHDA, CDR2 SQIVND (reference sequence). The CDR3 extends over 14 amino acids. The chain's CDR3 is CASSVYRGNSPLHF. The CDR3 nucleotides are TGTGCCAGTAGTGTATACAGGGGAAATTCACCCCTCCACTTT.

This sequence joins TRBV15 and TRBJ1-4; D might be TRBD1 (5 bases). The CDR3 is 12 residues long. V lost 5 bases to trimming and J lost 7 bases, with 8 bases between them. CDR1 and CDR2 (germline): LNHNV, YYDKDF (reference sequence). The CDR3 coding sequence is TGTGCCACCAGCCGGGGGAGTGAAAAACTGTTTTTT. It yields the protein CATSRGSEKLFF.

V usage is TRBV11-2 and J usage is TRBJ1-6; 7 bases match TRBD1. The CDR3 covers 12 residues. Germline V lookup: CDR1 SGHAT, CDR2 FQNNGV. With V trimmed by 10 bases and J by 10 bases, 7 bases remained unmatched. The CDR3 sequence: CATQGEQSPLHF. The CDR3 region has the DNA TGTGCCACCCAGGGGGAGCAATCACCCCTCCACTTT.

The V call is TRBV4-3, the J call TRBJ1-6; D remains ambiguous. The CDR3 length is 16 residues. Germline V lookup: CDR1 LGHNA, CDR2 YSLEER. The germline V and J ends were trimmed by 2 bases and 10 bases, with 18 bases remaining between them. CDR3 protein: CASSQRSIVEGSPLHF. The CDR3 coding sequence is TGCGCCAGCAGCCAAAGATCGATAGTAGAGGGATCACCCCTCCACTTT.

The V call is TRBV30, the J call TRBJ1-6; D ambiguous. Germline V CDR1 and CDR2: GTSNPN, SVGIG (reference sequence). This CDR3 region has 15 residues. Trimming took 8 bases from V and 4 from J, leaving 18 bases between them. The CDR3 region is CAGRWQAGYNSPLHF. The CDR3 DNA reads as TGTGCCGGAAGGTGGCAGGCAGGTTATAATTCACCCCTCCACTTT.

V and J are TRBV19 and TRBJ1-4; tentative D call: TRBD1 (6 bases). V was trimmed by 8 bases and J by 1 base, leaving 11 bases between them. This CDR3 has 14 amino acids. The germline CDR1 and CDR2 sequences are LNHDA and SQIVND (reference sequence). CDR3 sequence: CASGQSITNEKLFF. The CDR3 region has the DNA TGTGCCAGTGGACAGTCTATAACTAATGAAAAACTGTTTTTT.

The chain employs TRBV27 and TRBJ2-2; the D gene is possibly TRBD1 (5 bases). The V gene's germline CDR1 is MNHEY and CDR2 SMNVEV (reference sequence). The CDR3 runs to 12 residues. V lost 2 bases and J lost 10, with 8 bases in between. The chain's CDR3 is CASSLLGEELFF. The CDR3 nucleotides read TGTGCCAGCAGTTTACTAGGGGAGGAGCTGTTTTTT.

J is TRBJ2-7 and V is TRBV3-1 (or the pseudogene TRBV3-2); a possible D gene is TRBD1 (6 bases). The V end lost 4 bases, the J end lost 4 bases, and 14 bases lay between the germline ends. The CDR3 is made up of 14 amino acids. Germline V gene data show CDR1 as LGHDT and CDR2 as YNNKEL (reference sequence). CDR3 sequence reads: CASSRRPGQYEQYF. In DNA, the CDR3 is TGTGCCAGCAGCCGTCGTCCGGGACAATACGAGCAGTACTTC.

The rearrangement uses TRBV7-2 and TRBJ2-1; 15 bases match TRBD2. The CDR3 has 17 residues. CDR1 SGHTA and CDR2 FQGNSA come from the germline V gene. With 0 bases clipped from V and 4 bases from J, the junction kept 1 base outside the gene matches. CDR3 amino acids: CASSLAGTSGGYNEQFF. As DNA, the CDR3 is TGTGCCAGCAGCTTAGCCGGGACTAGCGGGGGGTACAATGAGCAGTTCTTC.

The chain uses TRBV7-9 and TRBJ2-7; 9 nucleotides line up with TRBD2. Germline CDR1 is SEHNR and CDR2 is FQNEAQ (reference sequence). CDR3 length: 19 residues. Losses at the gene ends were 2 bases for V and 4 bases for J; bases not matched to a gene: 18. The CDR3 here is CASSLFKIGAGGARYEQYF. The CDR3 coding sequence is TGTGCCAGCAGCTTATTTAAGATTGGAGCGGGGGGAGCTCGTTACGAGCAGTACTTC.

The chain employs TRBV19 and TRBJ2-5; no clear D gene. The ends were cut back, 5 bases at V and 0 bases at J, with 7 bases in the middle. Per the germline V gene, CDR1 is LNHDA and CDR2 is SQIVND (reference sequence). The CDR3 has 13 amino acids. DNA of the CDR3: TGTGCCAGTAGTTCTGCGAACCAAGAGACCCAGTACTTC. The encoded protein is CASSSANQETQYF.

The chain carries TRBV9 and TRBJ1-1; a weak D match, TRBD1 (5 bases). From germline, CDR1 is SGDLS and CDR2 YYNGEE. This CDR3 comprises 14 residues. Deletions cut 1 base from V and 4 bases from J, with 11 bases between. The CDR3 bases are TGTGCCAGCAGCGTATCCGACAGTCGCACTGAAGCTTTCTTT. Protein: CASSVSDSRTEAFF.

The gene calls are TRBV10-3 and TRBJ1-1; no clear D gene. The CDR3 contains 11 residues. Germline V gene lookup returns CDR1 ENHRY and CDR2 SYGVKD. V lost 2 bases and J 8 bases, leaving 6 bases between the germline ends. The CDR3 protein is CAISENREAFF. CDR3 sequence (DNA): TGTGCCATCAGTGAGAACAGAGAAGCTTTCTTT.

V gene TRBV27 combines with J gene TRBJ1-6; 10 nucleotides line up with TRBD1. Germline V CDR1 and CDR2: MNHEY, SMNVEV (reference sequence). The ends lost 6 bases at V and 8 bases at J; junction bases unmatched: 1. This CDR3 contains 13 residues. This chain's CDR3 is CASSDRGHSPLHF. CDR3 DNA: TGTGCCAGCAGCGACAGGGGGCATTCACCCCTCCACTTT.

This chain links TRBV4-3 with TRBJ2-5; 10 bases fit TRBD2. V trimming: 3 bases; J trimming: 4 bases; junction bases outside the gene matches: 14. There are 18 residues in the CDR3. Germline CDR1 reads LGHNA; CDR2 reads YSLEER. As DNA, the CDR3 is TGCGCCAGCAGCCAGACTTGGGGTCTAGCGGGAGTGGCAGAGACCCAGTACTTC. The encoded protein is CASSQTWGLAGVAETQYF.

The V call is TRBV13, the J call TRBJ2-1, with TRBD2 matching 11 bases. The junction had 7 bases not matched to a gene; V was cut back by 5 bases and J by 4 bases. The CDR3 totals 16 residues. Per the germline V gene, CDR1 is PRHDT and CDR2 is FYEKMQ (reference sequence). The CDR3 DNA reads as TGTGCCAGCAGCGTTTCCCGGACTAGCGGGTACAATGAGCAGTTCTTC. It yields the protein CASSVSRTSGYNEQFF.

The chain employs TRBV11-2 and TRBJ1-3; 7 bases align to TRBD1. Germline CDR1 reads SGHAT; CDR2 reads FQNNGV. The CDR3 runs to 16 residues. The V and J ends lost 2 bases and 4 bases, in that order; junction bases with no gene match: 8. The CDR3 coding sequence is TGTGCCAGCAGCTTATACACAGGGGTAGGCGGAAACACCATATATTTT. Its translation is CASSLYTGVGGNTIYF.

This clone occurred once. The chain uses TRBV29-1 and TRBJ1-1; 7 bases fit TRBD1. Germline V gene data show CDR1 as SQVTM and CDR2 as ANQGSEA. The CDR3 contains 12 residues. Unmatched junction bases numbered 5, after V lost 7 bases and J lost 3 bases. CDR3 residues: CSARQGDTEAFF. In DNA form, the CDR3 reads TGCAGCGCCCGACAGGGAGACACTGAAGCTTTCTTT. The entire variable domain, with the rest obtained from reference TRBV29-1 and TRBJ1-1, is as follows: SAVISQKPSRDICQRGTSLTIQCQVDSQVTMMFWYRQQPGQSLTLIATANQGSEATYESGFVIDKFPISRPNLTFSTLTVSNMSPEDSSIYLCSARQGDTEAFFGQGTRLTVV.

V usage is TRBV5-1 and J usage is TRBJ2-1; 13 bases agree with TRBD2. This CDR3 comprises 16 residues. V was clipped by 4 bases and J by 1 base; unmatched bases: 2. Looked up from germline, CDR1 is SGHRS and CDR2 is YFSETQ. This CDR3 reads CASSPGLAGSYNEQFF. The CDR3 DNA follows: TGCGCCAGCAGCCCGGGACTAGCGGGATCCTACAATGAGCAGTTCTTC.

The chain has TRBV7-2 and TRBJ2-7; 10 bases align to TRBD2. CDR3 length: 16 residues. The V and J ends lost 1 base and 2 bases, in that order; junction bases with no gene match: 5. Germline-derived CDR1 and CDR2 are SGHTA and FQGNSA. Written as DNA, the CDR3 is TGTGCCAGCAGCTTAGGGGCTAGCGGGAGTCCCTACGAGCAGTACTTC. It is translated as CASSLGASGSPYEQYF.

The rearrangement joins TRBV11-2 to TRBJ2-1, with D unresolved. This CDR3 has 14 residues. The V end lost 4 bases, the J end lost 7 bases, and 14 bases lay between the germline ends. Germline V lookup: CDR1 SGHAT, CDR2 FQNNGV. The CDR3 loop is CASSSSRLRNEQFF. CDR3 coding DNA: TGTGCCAGCAGCTCCTCTCGTCTGAGGAATGAGCAGTTCTTC.

The gene calls are TRBV30 and TRBJ1-1; D unclear. From germline, CDR1 is GTSNPN and CDR2 SVGIG (reference sequence). Between the trimmed V and J ends, which lost 4 bases and 5 bases, there was a span of 20 bases. The CDR3 consists of 15 residues. This CDR3 reads CAWNPSPGPGTEAFF. The CDR3 DNA reads as TGTGCCTGGAACCCATCGCCTGGGCCGGGGACTGAAGCTTTCTTT. Based on the CDR3 plus reference TRBV30 and TRBJ1-1, the full variable domain is SQTIHQWPATLVQPVGSPLSLECTVEGTSNPNLYWYRQAAGRGLQLLFYSVGIGQISSEVPQNLSASRPQDRQFILSSKKLLLSDSGFYLCAWNPSPGPGTEAFFGQGTRLTVV.

The chain combines TRBV24-1 with TRBJ1-2; no clear D gene. The length of the CDR3 is 14 residues. Trimming took 5 bases from V and 5 from J, leaving 14 bases between them. Germline CDR1 and CDR2: KGHDR and SFDVKD. In DNA form, the CDR3 reads TGTGCCACCAGTGTCATCCGGGAAACTTATGGCTACACCTTC. This encodes CATSVIRETYGYTF.

The rearrangement uses TRBV5-1 and TRBJ2-3; 12 bases agree with TRBD2. Unmatched junction bases numbered 4, after V lost 0 bases and J lost 8 bases. CDR1 is SGHRS and CDR2 is YFSETQ in the germline V gene. The CDR3 runs 15 residues. CDR3 DNA: TGCGCCAGCAGCTTGGACCTACTAGCGGGAGGTACGCAGTATTTT. It yields the protein CASSLDLLAGGTQYF.

The chain carries TRBV9 and TRBJ2-3; tentatively, D is TRBD2 (6 bases). The CDR3 length is 15 residues. Germline V gene lookup returns CDR1 SGDLS and CDR2 YYNGEE. V was clipped by 9 bases and J by 0 bases, with 17 bases between them. The CDR3 coding sequence is TGTGCCACCTCTCTGGGGGGTGCTAGCACAGATACGCAGTATTTT. Residues: CATSLGGASTDTQYF.

This clone has a single count. This chain joins TRBV6-5 and TRBJ1-2; D possibly corresponds to TRBD1 (6 bases). CDR1 MNHEY and CDR2 SVGAGI come from the germline V gene. Trimming took off 8 bases at V and 7 bases at J, with 14 bases between the two ends. This CDR3 has 12 residues. CDR3 in DNA: TGTGCCAGCGGAAACGCAGGGGTTGGCTACACCTTC. It encodes CASGNAGVGYTF.

V gene TRBV13 combines with J gene TRBJ2-1; tentatively, D is TRBD2 (6 bases). Trimming cost V 4 bases and J 0 bases, with 7 bases left between them. This CDR3 contains 14 residues. Germline V gene sequence: CDR1 PRHDT, CDR2 FYEKMQ (reference sequence). The CDR3 sequence is CASSSAGSYNEQFF. The DNA of the CDR3 is TGTGCCAGCAGCTCAGCGGGCTCCTACAATGAGCAGTTCTTC.

This clone was detected only once. V usage is TRBV4-1 and J usage is TRBJ2-1; the match to TRBD2 covers 12 bases. The CDR3 covers 16 residues. Germline lookup yields CDR1 MGHRA and CDR2 YSYEKL. The V gene end was trimmed by 4 bases and the J gene end by 3 bases; junction bases not matched to a gene: 4. The CDR3 reads CASSRRTSGDYNEQFF. CDR3 nucleotides: TGCGCCAGCAGCCGAAGGACTAGCGGGGACTACAATGAGCAGTTCTTC.